Listed below are T cell receptor beta chains from one sample, sequenced in a study of shared clonotypes between healthy human individuals. Profiling relied on immunoSEQ multiplex PCR, and the TCRdb table lists in-frame clones only, not all of them. The repertoire holds 1.6 million or so clones, with approximately 98.5% as singletons. Sequencing used naive CD4+ T cells sorted from blood. These receptors were taken from a man aged 25 to 40 in good health. CDR3s include the opening cysteine and the closing phenylalanine or tryptophan. A D gene is named only where the DNA matches it firmly. Part of the rows lack a size; the others show once, few, many or a class for expanded clones.

clone_size | j_call | v_call | d_call | cdr3_nt | cdr3_aa
once | TRBJ2-1 | TRBV29-1 | - | TGCAGCGAGGACTATTACAATGAGCAGTTCTTC | CSEDYYNEQFF
- | TRBJ2-5 | TRBV7-9 | - | TGTGCCAGCAGCTTAGCTCTTCCCGTTCAGGGCCGAGAGACCCAGTACTTC | CASSLALPVQGRETQYF
- | TRBJ2-7 | TRBV18 | - | TGTGCCAGCTCACCACAAGGGGAAGAGCAGTACTTC | CASSPQGEEQYF
- | TRBJ2-1 | TRBV6-9 | TRBD2 | TGTGCCAGCGAGCGGGAGGGCCCTGTCCCACCTGAGCAGTTCTTC | CASEREGPVPPEQFF
- | TRBJ2-1 | TRBV18 | TRBD2 | TGTGCCAGCTCACCTAACGGCGGGGTAGCGGGAAACCATGACAGATACAATGAGCAGTTCTTC | CASSPNGGVAGNHDRYNEQFF
- | TRBJ2-1 | TRBV12-1 | - | TGTGCCAGCAGCTGGGGACTGCCGGCTAGCGCCGTAACCTACAATGAGCAGTTCTTC | CASSWGLPASAVTYNEQFF
- | TRBJ2-1 | TRBV27 | TRBD2 | TGTGCCAGCAGTTTAAATGGTCTAGCGGGAGGGCGAAATAATGAGCAGTTCTTC | CASSLNGLAGGRNNEQFF
- | TRBJ2-1 | TRBV5-1 | - | TGCGCCAGCAGCTTGGGCACCTACTCCTACAATGAGCAGTTCTTC | CASSLGTYSYNEQFF
- | TRBJ2-5 | TRBV29-1 | TRBD2 | TGCAGCGTTTATGGGACTAGCGGGAATCAAGAGACCCAGTACTTC | CSVYGTSGNQETQYF
- | TRBJ1-3 | TRBV4-3 | - | TGCGCCAGCAGCCCTAATTCTGGAAACACCATATATTTT | CASSPNSGNTIYF
- | TRBJ2-1 | TRBV7-9 | TRBD2 | TGTGCCAGCAGCTTGCGGGAGCTCCGGCACCATGAGCAGTTCTTC | CASSLRELRHHEQFF
- | TRBJ2-1 | TRBV29-1 | TRBD2 | TGCAGCGTTTCCCCTAGACTAGCGGGAGATGGGGAGCAGTTCTTC | CSVSPRLAGDGEQFF
- | TRBJ1-3 | TRBV28 | - | TGTGCCAGCAGGGACACCGTTGGTTCTGGAAACACCATATATTTT | CASRDTVGSGNTIYF
- | TRBJ2-1 | TRBV7-8 | - | TGTGCCAGCAGCCAGTCCGTCAATAATGAGCAGTTCTTC | CASSQSVNNEQFF
few | TRBJ2-1 | TRBV5-4 | - | TGTGCCAGCAGCCCCTCGGCGGGGAGTGGGGAGCAGTTCTTC | CASSPSAGSGEQFF
- | TRBJ1-5 | TRBV9 | TRBD1 | TGTGCCAGCAGCCCCCGTGGGACAGGGGAGAGCAATCAGCCCCAGCATTTT | CASSPRGTGESNQPQHF
many | TRBJ2-4 | TRBV7-2 | - | TGTGCCAGCAGCTCGTTAAACATTCAGTACTTC | CASSSLNIQYF
- | TRBJ1-5 | TRBV28 | - | TGTGCCACCTCCGGGGCAGGGAGCAATCAGCCCCAGCATTTT | CATSGAGSNQPQHF
- | TRBJ2-7 | TRBV11-2 | TRBD1 | TGTGCCAGCAGCTTAGATCGACAGGGAGTACGAAGAGAGCAGTACTTC | CASSLDRQGVRREQYF
- | TRBJ2-7 | TRBV7-2 | - | TGTGCCAGCAGCTCTTGGGGGTCCTACGAGCAGTACTTC | CASSSWGSYEQYF
- | TRBJ1-5 | TRBV28 | - | TGTGCCAGCAGTTTATTAGGGGAGCCCCAGCATTTT | CASSLLGEPQHF
- | TRBJ2-7 | TRBV7-2 | TRBD2 | TGTGCCAGCAGCCCGGGACTAGCTCTGGACGAGCAGTACTTC | CASSPGLALDEQYF
once | TRBJ1-1 | TRBV28 | - | TGTGCCAGCAGTCTTCCGACAGAAGCTTTCTTT | CASSLPTEAFF
- | TRBJ2-5 | TRBV7-9 | - | TGTGCCAGCAGCTTACTTGGGCGAGAGACCCAGTACTTC | CASSLLGRETQYF
- | TRBJ2-6 | TRBV4-2 | - | TGTGCCAGCAGCCCGGGTCGCTCGGGAGTGCGCTTTGGGGCCAACGTCCTGACTTTC | CASSPGRSGVRFGANVLTF
- | TRBJ1-5 | TRBV5-1 | - | TGCGCCAGCAGCTTAAACGGACAGATGGATCAGCCCCAGCATTTT | CASSLNGQMDQPQHF
- | TRBJ2-2 | TRBV11-2 | - | TGTGCCAGCAGCTTTCGGAACACCGGGGAGCTGTTTTTT | CASSFRNTGELFF
- | TRBJ1-4 | TRBV15 | - | TGTGCCACCAGCGTAGACAGACTAGCTAATGAAAAACTGTTTTTT | CATSVDRLANEKLFF
- | TRBJ2-5 | TRBV27 | - | TGCGGGACTTCATCCCAAGAGACCCAGTACTTC | CGTSSQETQYF
- | TRBJ1-1 | TRBV5-1 | TRBD1 | TGCGCCAGCAGCTCGGGACAGGGGGGCACTGAAGCTTTCTTT | CASSSGQGGTEAFF
- | TRBJ1-2 | TRBV5-6 | - | TGTGCCAGCAGCTTGGCCAGTTTGGGCTACACCTTC | CASSLASLGYTF
- | TRBJ2-7 | TRBV7-2 | - | TGTGCCAGCCGCCTAATGCGTGACTCCTACGAGCAGTACTTC | CASRLMRDSYEQYF
- | TRBJ2-2 | TRBV5-1 | - | TGCGCCAGCCGCCCGGCAGCTAACACCGGGGAGCTGTTTTTT | CASRPAANTGELFF
- | TRBJ1-1 | TRBV7-8 | - | TGTGCCAGCCTCAGTATGAACACTGAAGCTTTCTTT | CASLSMNTEAFF
- | TRBJ2-3 | TRBV9 | - | TGTGCCAGCAGCGTAGGGAGGGCCTCGGGAGATACGCAGTATTTT | CASSVGRASGDTQYF